Shown below are 10 T cell receptor beta chains from a single sample sequenced in a study of PD-L1 blockade in urothelial cancer. Method: immunoSEQ multiplex PCR; TCRdb's copy keeps in-frame clones and lacks some. The profile covers about 81,000 clones, with roughly 90% appearing a single time and about 1% taken by the ten largest. Time point noted: pretreatment peripheral blood. The sample in question was PBMCs, obtained around atezolizumab (anti-PD-L1) treatment. These TCRs come from a woman of 80 years or more with urothelial cancer.

This rearrangement joins TRBV6-1 to TRBJ2-4; 10 nucleotides line up with TRBD2. V shed 2 bases and J 8 bases; nucleotides not matched to a gene: 12. The CDR3 consists of 17 residues. CDR1 and CDR2 from the germline V gene are MNHNS and SASEGT. CDR3 sequence: CASSEITAGGPADIQYF. The DNA of the CDR3 is TGTGCCAGCAGTGAAATAACAGCGGGAGGGCCCGCGGACATTCAGTACTTC.

V gene TRBV7-2 combines with J gene TRBJ2-7; 8 positions agree with TRBD1. This CDR3 spans 15 amino acids. Germline V lookup: CDR1 SGHTA, CDR2 FQGNSA. V trimming: 5 bases; J trimming: 0 bases; junction bases outside the gene matches: 6. CDR3 in amino acids: CASSGGQGSSYEQYF. DNA of the CDR3: TGTGCCAGCAGCGGAGGACAGGGTAGCTCCTACGAGCAGTACTTC.

This clone was seen only once. The chain has TRBV28 and TRBJ2-5; TRBD2 matches at 10 bases. The V gene end was trimmed by 10 bases and the J gene end by 5 bases; junction bases not matched to a gene: 10. Germline CDR1 reads MDHEN; CDR2 reads SYDVKM. This CDR3 has 14 residues. Here the CDR3 reads CATGSGRAVETQYF. The DNA of the CDR3 is TGTGCCACCGGAAGCGGGAGGGCTGTGGAGACCCAGTACTTC.

The V gene is TRBV4-2, the J gene TRBJ1-5, with D hard to call. V was trimmed by 3 bases and J by 1 base, leaving 16 bases between them. This CDR3 region has 17 residues. The germline gives CDR1 LGHNA, CDR2 YNFKEQ. As DNA, the CDR3 is TGTGCCAGCAGCCACTTTTCTCGGGGAGCCAGCAATCAGCCCCAGCATTTT. Translated, it gives CASSHFSRGASNQPQHF.

In this sample, this clone turned up once. V usage is TRBV9 and J usage is TRBJ2-1; TRBD1 aligns across 12 bases. The CDR3 has 16 amino acids. With 0 bases clipped from V and 7 bases from J, the junction kept 5 bases outside the gene matches. CDR1 is SGDLS and CDR2 is YYNGEE in the germline V gene. The CDR3 region has the DNA TGTGCCAGCAGCGTAGCGGGACAGGGGGCGAGGAATGAGCAGTTCTTC. This encodes CASSVAGQGARNEQFF. Drawing the rest from reference TRBV9 and TRBJ2-1, the complete variable domain is DSGVTQTPKHLITATGQRVTLRCSPRSGDLSVYWYQQSLDQGLQFLIQYYNGEERAKGNILERFSAQQFPDLHSELNLSSLELGDSALYFCASSVAGQGARNEQFFGPGTRLTVL.

The table lists this clone with a few counts. The chain employs TRBV19 and TRBJ1-2, with 7 positions matching TRBD1. The CDR3 has 16 residues. CDR1 LNHDA and CDR2 SQIVND come from the germline V gene (reference sequence). V dropped 5 bases and J dropped 0; count of bases not matched to a gene: 9. For the CDR3, the DNA is TGTGCCAGTAGTCCGAGCAACAGGGGAGCTAACTATGGCTACACCTTC. It translates to CASSPSNRGANYGYTF.

The chain employs TRBV28 and TRBJ1-5, with no clear D. This CDR3 is 12 amino acids long. The V end was cut by 4 bases, the J end by 3 bases, with 4 bases between. CDR1 MDHEN and CDR2 SYDVKM come from the germline V gene. The CDR3 sequence is CASSSLNQPQHF. In DNA form, the CDR3 reads TGTGCCAGCAGTTCCCTCAATCAGCCCCAGCATTTT.

This clone was recorded once. J is TRBJ1-5 and V is TRBV6-1; 8 nucleotides line up with TRBD1. Trimming removed 0 bases from V and 8 bases from J; junction bases left unmatched: 3. CDR3 length: 14 amino acids. CDR1 and CDR2 from the germline V gene are MNHNS and SASEGT. CDR3 protein: CASSEAETGEPQHF. Here the CDR3 DNA reads TGTGCCAGCAGTGAAGCCGAGACAGGGGAGCCCCAGCATTTT.

The J gene is TRBJ1-4, the V gene TRBV28; 7 bases map to TRBD1. The CDR3 is 15 amino acids. Germline CDR1 and CDR2: MDHEN and SYDVKM. V was pared by 5 bases and J by 4 bases, with 7 bases of the junction left unmatched. The CDR3 nucleotides are TGTGCCAGCAGTATAACCGGGACAGTTAATGAAAAACTGTTTTTT. Amino acids: CASSITGTVNEKLFF.

The chain recombines TRBV5-1 with TRBJ2-2, with 7 nucleotides matching TRBD2. Germline CDR1 and CDR2: SGHRS and YFSETQ. The CDR3 totals 16 residues. The J segment lost 4 bases and the V segment lost 2 bases, leaving 8 bases of the junction unmatched. CDR3 sequence (DNA): TGCGCCAGCAGCTTAATCGCGGGAGAGGCCACCGGGGAGCTGTTTTTT. This codes for CASSLIAGEATGELFF. Using reference TRBV5-1 and TRBJ2-2 for the parts outside the CDR3, the full variable domain is KAGVTQTPRYLIKTRGQQVTLSCSPISGHRSVSWYQQTPGQGLQFLFEYFSETQRNKGNFPGRFSGRQFSNSRSEMNVSTLELGDSALYLCASSLIAGEATGELFFGEGSRLTVL.